The clone carrying this T cell receptor beta chain came up a few times. The germline CDR1 and CDR2 sequences are SGDLS and YYNGEE. The CDR3 has 18 amino acids. V shed 0 bases and J shed 3 bases, with 21 bases lying between them. The record originates from a study of T cells in Graves' hyperthyroidism and ophthalmopathy. RNA transcripts were the template for amplifying TCR beta CDR3 regions. Primed by the HTBI set, a first-round RT-PCR was run on the TCR CDR3. A single record per CDR3 protein comes from TCRdb applying MiXCR to the multiplex PCR reads. The table has 250,000 to 300,000 distinct CDR3 sequences, approximately 15% seen once; the top ten hold roughly 7.7%.

J is TRBJ1-1 and V is TRBV9; D possibly corresponds to TRBD1 (5 bases). The sequence came from a woman aged 40-49 years with Graves' hyperthyroidism. The sequenced sample was blood. CDR3 nucleotide sequence: TGTGCCAGCAGCGTAGACGGGGGGGTTCAGGGAACGGACACTGAAGCTTTCTTT. Translation gives CASSVDGGVQGTDTEAFF.